The rows below give T cell receptor beta chains drawn from one sample of a study of T cell repertoires in cytomegalovirus infection. TCRdb re-called the reads through MiXCR, storing one row per CDR3 protein. The repertoire holds some 800,000 distinct CDR3 sequences, about 30% seen once, with around 12% in the top ten. Their cognate antigens are unknown. The sequences come from cultured CD8+ T cells from PBMCs, collected from culture after CMV antigen stimulation. These receptors were taken from a human donor in good health (CMV status not recorded). Some clones in this sample may be carry-over from other donors' samples. Each CDR3 is given with its conserved first and last residue. The order of the fields is V gene, clone size, D gene, J gene, CDR3 protein, CDR3 DNA. A D gene is named only where the DNA matches it firmly. Not all rows give a size; the values are once, few, many and, for expanded clones, a class.

TRBV19,NA,NA,TRBJ1-2,CASSIEFNYYGYTF,TGTGCCAGTAGTATAGAATTCAATTACTATGGCTACACCTTC
TRBV7-8,NA,NA,TRBJ1-2,CASSPNRAGSFYGYTF,TGTGCCAGCAGCCCCAACCGCGCAGGGTCTTTTTATGGCTACACCTTC
TRBV27,NA,NA,TRBJ1-2,CASSKNLNYGYTF,TGTGCCAGCAGTAAAAACTTGAACTATGGCTACACCTTC
TRBV6-1,few,NA,TRBJ2-7,CASSEIGGPSYEQYF,TGTGCCAGCAGTGAAATTGGAGGGCCCTCCTACGAGCAGTACTTC
TRBV27,NA,NA,TRBJ1-2,CASSLAPRNFYGYTF,TGTGCCAGCAGTTTGGCCCCACGGAACTTCTATGGCTACACCTTC
TRBV6-5,NA,TRBD1,TRBJ2-7,CASRDRGYYEQYF,TGTGCCAGCAGGGACAGGGGATATTACGAGCAGTACTTC
TRBV20-1,NA,NA,TRBJ1-6,CSARVAHVRDYNSPLHF,TGCAGTGCTAGAGTAGCCCACGTCAGGGATTATAATTCACCCCTCCACTTT
TRBV4-1,NA,NA,TRBJ2-1,CASSHPRSSQSSYNEQFF,TGCGCCAGCAGCCACCCCCGGAGCAGTCAGAGCTCCTACAATGAGCAGTTCTTC
TRBV7-9,many,NA,TRBJ2-3,CASSSRGRGTDTQYF,TGTGCCAGCAGCTCGAGGGGGAGGGGCACAGATACGCAGTATTTT
TRBV20-1,NA,NA,TRBJ2-1,CSARDAAYNEQFF,TGCAGTGCTAGAGACGCAGCTTACAATGAGCAGTTCTTC
TRBV6-2/TRBV6-3,NA,NA,TRBJ2-1,CASSYRGTFSGNSYNEQFF,TGTGCCAGCAGTTACCGCGGGACCTTCTCTGGCAACTCCTACAATGAGCAGTTCTTC
TRBV27,few,NA,TRBJ1-5,CASSLYGGLSNQPQHF,TGTGCCAGCAGTTTATATGGGGGCCTTAGCAATCAGCCCCAGCATTTT
TRBV29-1,NA,NA,TRBJ2-1,CSVEEGRGAYNEQFF,TGCAGCGTTGAAGAAGGGCGGGGAGCCTACAATGAGCAGTTCTTC
TRBV12-3/TRBV12-4,many,NA,TRBJ1-2,CASSLEAGRDYGYTF,TGTGCCAGCAGTTTAGAGGCAGGGAGGGACTATGGCTACACCTTC
TRBV7-2,many,NA,TRBJ2-1,CASSGTGTSYNEQFF,TGTGCCAGCAGTGGAACTGGGACTTCCTACAATGAGCAGTTCTTC
TRBV6-1,once,NA,TRBJ1-4,CVSSESVSATNEKLFF,TGTGTCAGCAGTGAATCGGTGTCGGCAACTAATGAAAAACTGTTTTTT
TRBV4-1,NA,NA,TRBJ2-3,CASSPVGTSSTDTQYF,TGCGCCAGCAGCCCCGTCGGGACTTCAAGCACAGATACGCAGTATTTT
TRBV10-3,NA,TRBD2,TRBJ2-1,CAISERTSGDNEQFF,TGTGCCATCAGTGAGCGCACTAGCGGGGACAATGAGCAGTTCTTC
TRBV6-5,NA,TRBD2,TRBJ2-1,CASSYQTSGGVHEQFF,TGTGCCAGCAGTTACCAGACTAGCGGGGGGGTCCATGAGCAGTTCTTC